This TCR beta chain was retrieved from a study of shared clonotypes between healthy human individuals. Trimming took 4 bases from V and 3 from J, leaving 13 bases between them. This CDR3 comprises 15 residues. Germline CDR1 is SGHKS and CDR2 is YYEKEE (reference sequence). TCRdb's table, derived via immunoSEQ multiplex PCR, lists solely in-frame clones and lacks some. The sample carries 2.3 million or so clones, just over 90% recorded once. Sequenced: naive CD4+ T cells from PBMCs. Regarding subset: CD45RA+ positively selected. This sequence was found in a man between 18 and 29 years old in good health. Some clones in this sample may be carry-over from other donors' samples. This chain connects TRBV5-5 to TRBJ2-2, with unresolved D. CDR3 nucleotides: TGTGCCAGCAGCCGTACCCCGCCCGACACCGGGGAGCTGTTTTTT. It translates to CASSRTPPDTGELFF.